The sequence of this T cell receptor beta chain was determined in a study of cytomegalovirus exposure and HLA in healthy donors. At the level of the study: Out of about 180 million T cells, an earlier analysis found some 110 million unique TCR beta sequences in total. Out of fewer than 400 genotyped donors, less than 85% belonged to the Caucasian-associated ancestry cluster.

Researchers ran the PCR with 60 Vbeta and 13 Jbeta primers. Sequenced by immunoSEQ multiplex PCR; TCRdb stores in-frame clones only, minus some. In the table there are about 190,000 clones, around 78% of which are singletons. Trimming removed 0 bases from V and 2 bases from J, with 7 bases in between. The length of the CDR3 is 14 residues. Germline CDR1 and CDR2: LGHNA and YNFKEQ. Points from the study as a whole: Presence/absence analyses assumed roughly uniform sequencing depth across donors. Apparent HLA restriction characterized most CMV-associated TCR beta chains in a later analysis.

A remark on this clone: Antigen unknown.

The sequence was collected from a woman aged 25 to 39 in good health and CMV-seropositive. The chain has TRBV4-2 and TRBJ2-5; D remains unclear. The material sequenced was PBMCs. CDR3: CASSQERLQETQYF. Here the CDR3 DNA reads TGTGCCAGCAGCCAAGAGAGGCTACAAGAGACCCAGTACTTC.